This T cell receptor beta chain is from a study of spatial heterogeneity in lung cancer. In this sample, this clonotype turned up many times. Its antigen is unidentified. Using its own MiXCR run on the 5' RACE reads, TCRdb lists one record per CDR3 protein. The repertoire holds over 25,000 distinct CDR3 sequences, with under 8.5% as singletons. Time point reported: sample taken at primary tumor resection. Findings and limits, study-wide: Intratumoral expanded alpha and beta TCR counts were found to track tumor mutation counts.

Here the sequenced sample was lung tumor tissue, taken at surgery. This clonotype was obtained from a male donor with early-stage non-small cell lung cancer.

The CDR3 region is CASREQVFTSEAFF. The CDR3 bases are TGTGCCAGCAGGGAACAGGTTTTCACTTCTGAAGCTTTCTTT. The rearrangement uses TRBV28 and TRBJ1-1; D possibly corresponds to TRBD1 (5 bases). Germline values: CDR1 MDHEN, CDR2 SYDVKM. The CDR3 is 14 amino acids. Trimming removed 6 bases from V and 6 bases from J, with 17 bases in between. The variable domain in full, with the rest retrieved from reference TRBV28 and TRBJ1-1, is DVKVTQSSRYLVKRTGEKVFLECVQDMDHENMFWYRQDPGLGLRLIYFSYDVKMKEKGDIPEGYSVSREKKERFSLILESASTNQTSMYLCASREQVFTSEAFFGQGTRLTVV.